These 31 T cell receptor beta chains came from one sample sequenced in a study of graft-versus-host responses after intestinal transplantation. For these receptors, no antigen is known. TCRdb's table, derived via immunoSEQ multiplex PCR, lists solely in-frame clones and lacks some. This table has about 110,000 clones, roughly 95% appearing once. The sample here was unstimulated CD8+ T cells sorted from spleen or lymph node cells, taken before intestinal transplant. The receptors shown here come from a human donor who received an intestinal transplant.

This clone was detected only once. This chain uses TRBV9 with TRBJ2-3; no definite D call. The CDR3 totals 10 residues. The germline V and J ends were trimmed by 8 bases and 6 bases, with 7 bases remaining between them. In germline, CDR1 is SGDLS, CDR2 YYNGEE. In DNA form, the CDR3 reads TGTGCCAGGGGTCGGGATACGCAGTATTTT. This sequence encodes CARGRDTQYF.

The V gene is TRBV6-5, the J gene TRBJ2-1; 15 nucleotides match TRBD2. Looked up from germline, CDR1 is MNHEY and CDR2 is SVGAGI. The J segment lost 7 bases and the V segment lost 6 bases, leaving 4 bases of the junction unmatched. The CDR3 runs to 15 residues. CDR3 region: CASSDGLAGGNEQFF. Written as DNA, the CDR3 is TGTGCCAGCAGCGACGGACTAGCGGGAGGGAATGAGCAGTTCTTC.

The gene calls are TRBV27 and TRBJ2-1; 8 positions match TRBD2. The CDR3 spans 16 residues. Germline V gene lookup returns CDR1 MNHEY and CDR2 SMNVEV (reference sequence). Trimming at V came to 2 bases and at J to 6 bases, leaving 9 bases not matched to a gene. The CDR3: CASSLGPGAGANEQFF. The CDR3, as DNA: TGTGCCAGCAGTTTAGGTCCGGGAGCGGGAGCCAATGAGCAGTTCTTC.

The chain joins TRBV7-3 to TRBJ2-1; D gene uncertain. Germline lookup yields CDR1 SGHTA and CDR2 FQGTGA. Trimming cost V 4 bases and J 7 bases, with 11 bases left between them. CDR3 size: 13 residues. The CDR3 region is CASSSAPGNEQFF. CDR3 coding DNA: TGTGCCAGCAGCTCAGCCCCTGGGAATGAGCAGTTCTTC.

The CDR3 coding sequence is TGTGCCAGCAGCTTAGGCGGTGGAAGGAACACTGAAGCTTTCTTT. Amino acid sequence: CASSLGGGRNTEAFF. This chain uses TRBV13 with TRBJ1-1, with D unresolved. The CDR3 extends over 15 amino acids. Trimming pared 0 bases from V and 1 base from J, leaving 9 bases between. Looked up from germline, CDR1 is PRHDT and CDR2 is FYEKMQ (reference sequence).

Only one count was recorded for this clone. The CDR3 bases are TGTGCCAGTAGGATCCTAGCGGGATACAATGAGCAGTTCTTC. Its translation is CASRILAGYNEQFF. This chain connects TRBV19 to TRBJ2-1; 9 bases match TRBD2. The germline gives CDR1 LNHDA, CDR2 SQIVND (reference sequence). Germline trimming cut 6 bases from V and 4 bases from J; bases unmatched to any gene: 4. The CDR3 totals 14 residues.

The V gene is TRBV7-9, the J gene TRBJ2-5, with a tentative D call TRBD2 (5 bases). The germline CDR1 and CDR2 sequences are SEHNR and FQNEAQ (reference sequence). Trimming cost V 4 bases and J 6 bases, with 9 bases left between them. The length of the CDR3 is 12 residues. This CDR3 reads CASSSGLQTQYF. The CDR3 DNA follows: TGTGCCAGCAGCTCGGGGTTACAGACCCAGTACTTC.

The CDR3 nucleotides read TGTGCCAGCAGTTTTTTTCGGGGGGACACAGATACGCAGTATTTT. Translation: CASSFFRGDTDTQYF. The chain combines TRBV27 with TRBJ2-3; TRBD2 matches 7 bases. V was pared by 3 bases and J by 2 bases, with 5 bases of the junction left unmatched. The CDR3 extends over 15 amino acids. Germline V CDR1 and CDR2: MNHEY, SMNVEV (reference sequence).

This clone turned up a few times. The DNA of the CDR3 is TGCGCCAGCAGCCAAGGGTGGGCGGGGGGTAACTACGAGCAGTACTTC. Its protein is CASSQGWAGGNYEQYF. The V gene is TRBV4-1, the J gene TRBJ2-7; TRBD2 matches at 8 bases. Germline V gene lookup returns CDR1 MGHRA and CDR2 YSYEKL. CDR3 length: 16 amino acids. V lost 1 base, J lost 3 bases, and 8 bases stayed unmatched.

The J gene is TRBJ2-5, the V gene TRBV7-2, with a weak D call TRBD2 (6 bases). CDR3 size: 14 residues. V was trimmed by 1 base and J by 3 bases, leaving 9 bases between them. The germline CDR1 and CDR2 sequences are SGHTA and FQGNSA. CDR3 amino acids: CASSLVPGEETQYF. CDR3 nucleotides: TGTGCCAGCAGCTTAGTCCCGGGGGAAGAGACCCAGTACTTC.

The chain employs TRBV5-6 and TRBJ2-7; a possible D gene is TRBD1 (5 bases). The CDR3 runs 12 residues. Germline V gene sequence: CDR1 SGHDT, CDR2 YYEEEE. The V end was cut by 1 base, the J end by 5 bases, with 7 bases between. In nucleotides, the CDR3 is TGTGCCAGCAGCTTGTGGGGCCACGAGCAGTACTTC. This encodes CASSLWGHEQYF.

The rearrangement uses TRBV9 and TRBJ1-1; a possible D gene is TRBD1 (5 bases). Trimming removed 3 bases at V and 4 bases at J, with 16 bases between. In germline, CDR1 is SGDLS, CDR2 YYNGEE. This CDR3 region has 15 residues. CDR3 DNA sequence: TGTGCCAGCAGCGCGGAATCAGGGTTGGGCACTGAAGCTTTCTTT. Translated, it gives CASSAESGLGTEAFF.

The chain couples TRBV5-4 to TRBJ1-3; 9 nucleotides match TRBD1. The CDR3 extends over 16 amino acids. Germline loops: CDR1 SGHNT, CDR2 YYREEE (reference sequence). V lost 0 bases, J lost 2 bases, and 3 bases stayed unmatched. The CDR3 here is CASSLDRGQPGNTIYF. CDR3 DNA sequence: TGTGCCAGCAGCTTGGACAGGGGGCAGCCTGGAAACACCATATATTTT.

J is TRBJ1-2 and V is TRBV6-1; TRBD1 matches 9 bases. Germline loops: CDR1 MNHNS, CDR2 SASEGT. CDR3 size: 13 residues. J lost 8 bases, V lost 6 bases, and 7 bases had no gene match. The CDR3 region is CASSMDRGLGYTF. The CDR3 nucleotides are TGTGCCAGCAGCATGGACAGGGGCCTCGGCTACACCTTC.

The chain has TRBV11-2 and TRBJ2-7, with 8 bases matching TRBD2. V shed 1 base, J shed 3 bases, and the junction held 5 bases outside the gene matches. The CDR3 contains 15 residues. Looked up from germline, CDR1 is SGHAT and CDR2 is FQNNGV. The CDR3 here is CASSLALTSGYEQYF. The CDR3 DNA follows: TGTGCCAGCAGCTTAGCTCTAACTAGCGGCTACGAGCAGTACTTC.

This clone was observed once. The rearrangement uses TRBV9 and TRBJ2-7; D uncertain. This CDR3 contains 10 residues. CDR1 and CDR2 (germline): SGDLS, YYNGEE. V gave up 0 bases and J gave up 6 bases, with 1 base separating them. CDR3 loop: CASSVAEQYF. The DNA of the CDR3 is TGTGCCAGCAGCGTAGCCGAGCAGTACTTC.

In the case of this clone: Other nucleotide sequences in the sample specify the same CDR3. V usage is TRBV28 and J usage is TRBJ1-3, with 7 bases fitting TRBD1. Looked up from germline, CDR1 is MDHEN and CDR2 is SYDVKM. V was clipped by 5 bases and J by 0 bases; unmatched bases: 7. The CDR3 runs 16 residues. Here the CDR3 reads CASSTIDRASGNTIYF. The CDR3 nucleotides are TGTGCCAGCAGTACTATTGACAGGGCCTCTGGAAACACCATATATTTT. The variable domain in full, completed from reference TRBV28 and TRBJ1-3, reads DVKVTQSSRYLVKRTGEKVFLECVQDMDHENMFWYRQDPGLGLRLIYFSYDVKMKEKGDIPEGYSVSREKKERFSLILESASTNQTSMYLCASSTIDRASGNTIYFGEGSWLTVV.

As concerns this clone: Other DNA sequences in this specimen translate into the identical CDR3. The chain has TRBV9 and TRBJ1-1; D is unclear. The V gene's germline CDR1 is SGDLS and CDR2 YYNGEE. The CDR3 spans 13 residues. The ends were cut back, 0 bases at V and 5 bases at J, with 8 bases in the middle. CDR3 region: CASSVGGRTEAFF. As DNA, the CDR3 is TGTGCCAGCAGCGTAGGAGGAAGGACTGAAGCTTTCTTT.

The CDR3 region is CASSDGGTGELFF. The CDR3 DNA reads as TGTGCCAGCAGCGATGGGGGGACCGGGGAGCTGTTTTTT. The V and J genes are TRBV9 and TRBJ2-2; TRBD2 is a possible D gene (6 bases). Trimming stripped 3 bases from V and 5 bases from J, with 8 bases between. This CDR3 spans 13 amino acids. Germline CDR1 SGDLS, CDR2 YYNGEE. Complete variable domain (other parts from reference TRBV9 and TRBJ2-2): DSGVTQTPKHLITATGQRVTLRCSPRSGDLSVYWYQQSLDQGLQFLIQYYNGEERAKGNILERFSAQQFPDLHSELNLSSLELGDSALYFCASSDGGTGELFFGEGSRLTVL.

J is TRBJ1-3 and V is TRBV11-1; a possible D gene is TRBD1 (5 bases). V shed 3 bases and J shed 0 bases, with 6 bases lying between them. Germline lookup yields CDR1 SGHAT and CDR2 FQDESV (reference sequence). CDR3 size: 14 residues. CDR3 loop: CASSLGDSGNTIYF. In DNA, the CDR3 is TGTGCCAGCAGCTTGGGGGACTCTGGAAACACCATATATTTT.

The gene calls are TRBV4-1 and TRBJ1-5; 8 bases line up with TRBD1. Germline trimming cut 2 bases from V and 1 base from J; bases unmatched to any gene: 4. The CDR3 sequence is 16 residues long. Germline V gene lookup returns CDR1 MGHRA and CDR2 YSYEKL. The CDR3 nucleotides read TGCGCCAGCAGCCAATTTTGGGACAGGAGCAATCAGCCCCAGCATTTT. Encoded protein: CASSQFWDRSNQPQHF.

The chain uses TRBV6-6 and TRBJ2-4; 8 nucleotides match TRBD1. The germline V gene encodes CDR1 MNHNY and CDR2 SVGAGI (reference sequence). This CDR3 comprises 16 residues. Trimming at V came to 2 bases and at J to 2 bases, leaving 5 bases not matched to a gene. DNA of the CDR3: TGTGCCAGCAGTTACGCAGGGGGCGCGCCCAAAAACATTCAGTACTTC. Protein product: CASSYAGGAPKNIQYF.

V usage is TRBV27 and J usage is TRBJ1-2; 11 bases match TRBD1. The CDR3 covers 14 residues. V gave up 5 bases and J gave up 8 bases; unmatched junction bases: 7. Germline values: CDR1 MNHEY, CDR2 SMNVEV (reference sequence). CDR3 region: CASSPGQGATGYTF. The CDR3 bases are TGTGCCAGCAGTCCCGGACAGGGGGCGACGGGCTACACCTTC.

The chain links TRBV5-6 to TRBJ1-2; a weak D match, TRBD1 (5 bases). The V gene lost 4 bases and the J gene lost 8 bases, with 18 bases spanning the gap. The germline gives CDR1 SGHDT, CDR2 YYEEEE. This CDR3 has 14 amino acids. The DNA of the CDR3 is TGTGCCAGCAGCGCGGTCCCAGGGCTCGAGGGCTACACCTTC. Its protein product is CASSAVPGLEGYTF. The full variable domain, in which reference TRBV5-6 and TRBJ1-2 provide the parts outside the CDR3, is DAGVTQSPTHLIKTRGQQVTLRCSPKSGHDTVSWYQQALGQGPQFIFQYYEEEERQRGNFPDRFSGHQFPNYSSELNVNALLLGDSALYLCASSAVPGLEGYTFGSGTRLTVV.

The chain has TRBV5-8 and TRBJ2-4, with D unresolved. Trimming cost V 0 bases and J 8 bases, with 12 bases left between them. This CDR3 is built from 14 residues. Germline V gene data show CDR1 as SGHTS and CDR2 as YDEGEE. Here the CDR3 reads CASSLVSAVDIQYF. CDR3 DNA: TGTGCCAGCAGCTTGGTCTCGGCGGTAGACATTCAGTACTTC.

The chain has TRBV21-1 and TRBJ1-5. TRBV21-1 counts as a pseudogene. This CDR3 has 13 residues. This CDR3 is CASSAGWDQPQHF. Here the CDR3 DNA reads TGTGCCAGCAGCGCGGGGTGGGATCAGCCCCAGCATTTT.

The chain couples TRBV4-1 to TRBJ2-3; D call uncertain. This CDR3 is built from 16 residues. Trimming removed 1 base at V and 6 bases at J, with 17 bases between. Germline V gives CDR1 MGHRA, CDR2 YSYEKL. The CDR3 DNA reads as TGCGCCAGCAGCCAAGTACTCCTATCACATGGGGATACGCAGTATTTT. Protein product: CASSQVLLSHGDTQYF.

The chain recombines TRBV2 with TRBJ2-7, with TRBD2 as a possible D gene (6 bases). Germline V gene sequence: CDR1 SNHLY, CDR2 FYNNEI. The CDR3 is 16 amino acids. V lost 1 base to trimming and J lost 0 bases, with 13 bases between them. This CDR3 is CASSEGGGFNSYEQYF. The CDR3 DNA follows: TGTGCCAGCAGTGAAGGTGGGGGGTTCAACTCCTACGAGCAGTACTTC.

The rearrangement joins TRBV7-9 to TRBJ2-5, with 7 positions matching TRBD2. The J segment lost 5 bases and the V segment lost 3 bases, leaving 9 bases of the junction unmatched. Germline CDR1 and CDR2: SEHNR and FQNEAQ (reference sequence). CDR3 size: 15 residues. DNA of the CDR3: TGTGCCAGCAGCTTGAGATGGGAGGGCTGGGAGACCCAGTACTTC. Its protein product is CASSLRWEGWETQYF.

This chain joins TRBV30 and TRBJ2-7, with no clear D. Germline V gene lookup returns CDR1 GTSNPN and CDR2 SVGIG (reference sequence). The CDR3 has 12 residues. V lost 3 bases to trimming and J lost 3 bases, with 9 bases between them. CDR3 residues: CAWRRYNYEQYF. The CDR3 DNA reads TGTGCCTGGAGACGATACAACTACGAGCAGTACTTC.

The rearrangement joins TRBV5-1 to TRBJ2-3; 8 nucleotides align to TRBD1. The germline V gene has CDR1 SGHRS and CDR2 YFSETQ. After removal of 4 bases from V and 0 bases from J, the junction contained 7 bases not matched to a gene. The CDR3 runs to 16 residues. The CDR3 DNA is TGCGCCAGCAGCCCCCAGGGGGCAAGAAGCACAGATACGCAGTATTTT. Protein sequence: CASSPQGARSTDTQYF.